What follows is one TCR beta chain and its context. No antigen is known for it. The data were taken from a study of CXCR3-negative and CXCR3-positive naive CD8 T cells. Study-wide results and caveats: With respect to TRBV-TRBJ usage, naive CXCR3-negative and CXCR3-positive cells were similar; memory differed. Comparably high diversity marked both naive subsets, whereas memory CD8+ cells had much lower diversity. The authors found comparable surface CD5 between naive subsets and inferred TCR strength from TRB CDR3 properties. The study found more hydrophobic TRB CDR3s in CXCR3-positive naive cells than in CXCR3-negative naive cells.

Preparation of TRB cDNA libraries relied on 5' RACE carrying UMI labels. TCRdb reprocessed the 5' RACE reads and stores each CDR3 protein as one record, lacking DNA. The table lists 130,000 to 150,000 distinct CDR3 sequences. Germline loops: CDR1 ENHRY, CDR2 SYGVKD. The CDR3 consists of 14 residues. The rearrangement uses TRBV10-3 and TRBJ2-3; TCRdb's assignment of TRBD1 cannot be checked, as there is no DNA. The sample taken for sequencing was naive CXCR3+ CD8+ T cells from blood. Subset indicated: CD45RO-CCR7+CD27+CD95- naive CD8+ T cells expressing CXCR3 (TNR3+). The clonotype comes from a human donor in good health. Some clones in this sample may be carry-over from other donors' samples. The chain's CDR3 is CAIRKTGEDDTQYF.